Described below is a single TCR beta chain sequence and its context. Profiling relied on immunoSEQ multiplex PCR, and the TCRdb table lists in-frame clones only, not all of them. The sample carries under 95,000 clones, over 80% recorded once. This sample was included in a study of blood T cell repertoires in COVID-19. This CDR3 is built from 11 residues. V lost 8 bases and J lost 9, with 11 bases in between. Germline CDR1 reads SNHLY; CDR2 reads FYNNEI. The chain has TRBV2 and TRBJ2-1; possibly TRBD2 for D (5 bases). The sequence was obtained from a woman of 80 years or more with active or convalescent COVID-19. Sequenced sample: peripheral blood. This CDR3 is CASSQEGEQFF. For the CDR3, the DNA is TGTGCCAGCTCTCAAGAGGGTGAGCAGTTCTTC. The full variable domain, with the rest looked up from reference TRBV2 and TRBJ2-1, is EPEVTQTPSHQVTQMGQEVILRCVPISNHLYFYWYRQILGQKVEFLVSFYNNEISEKSEIFDDQFSVERPDGSNFTLKIRSTKLEDSAMYFCASSQEGEQFFGPGTRLTVL.